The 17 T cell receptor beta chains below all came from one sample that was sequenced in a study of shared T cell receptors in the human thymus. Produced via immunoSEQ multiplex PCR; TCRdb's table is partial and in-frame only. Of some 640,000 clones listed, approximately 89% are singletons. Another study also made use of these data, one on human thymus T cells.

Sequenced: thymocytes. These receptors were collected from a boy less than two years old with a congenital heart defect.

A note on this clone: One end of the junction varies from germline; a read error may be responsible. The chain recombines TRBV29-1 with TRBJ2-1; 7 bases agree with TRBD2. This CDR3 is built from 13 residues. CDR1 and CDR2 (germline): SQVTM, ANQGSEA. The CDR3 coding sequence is TGCAGCGTTGAAAGGGGTAGCGGGTGGGGGGGGATCTTC. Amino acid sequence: CSVERGSGWGGIF.

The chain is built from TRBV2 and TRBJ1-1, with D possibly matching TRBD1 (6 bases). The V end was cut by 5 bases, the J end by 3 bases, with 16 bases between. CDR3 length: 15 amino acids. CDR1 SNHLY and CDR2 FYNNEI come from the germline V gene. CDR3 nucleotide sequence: TGTGCCAGCAGTTCCATTCGACAGGCCCACACTGAAGCTTTCTTT. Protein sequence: CASSSIRQAHTEAFF.

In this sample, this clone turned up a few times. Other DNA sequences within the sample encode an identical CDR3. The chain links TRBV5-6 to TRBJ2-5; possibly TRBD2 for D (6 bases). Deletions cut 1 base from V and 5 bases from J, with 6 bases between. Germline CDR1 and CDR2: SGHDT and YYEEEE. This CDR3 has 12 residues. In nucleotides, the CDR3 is TGTGCCAGCAGCTTGCGGGGGGAGACCCAGTACTTC. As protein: CASSLRGETQYF.

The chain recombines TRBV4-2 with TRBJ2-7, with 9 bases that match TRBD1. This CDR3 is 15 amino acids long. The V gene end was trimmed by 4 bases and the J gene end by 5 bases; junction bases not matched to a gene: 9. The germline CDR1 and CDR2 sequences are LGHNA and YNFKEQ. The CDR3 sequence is CASSRPGQGFDEQYF. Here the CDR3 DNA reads TGTGCCAGCAGCCGTCCGGGACAGGGTTTTGACGAGCAGTACTTC.

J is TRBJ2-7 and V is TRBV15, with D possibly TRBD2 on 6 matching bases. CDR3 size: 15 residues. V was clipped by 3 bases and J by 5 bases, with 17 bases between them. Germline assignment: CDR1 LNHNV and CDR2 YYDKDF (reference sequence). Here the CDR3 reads CATSRGGRIQDEQYF. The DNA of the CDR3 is TGTGCCACCAGCAGGGGAGGAAGGATTCAGGACGAGCAGTACTTC.

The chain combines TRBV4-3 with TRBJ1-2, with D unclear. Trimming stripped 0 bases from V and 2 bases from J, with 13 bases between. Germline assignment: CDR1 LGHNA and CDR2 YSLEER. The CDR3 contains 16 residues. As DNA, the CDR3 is TGCGCCAGCAGCCAAGATTTGGTCAGTTCGAACTATGGCTACACCTTC. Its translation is CASSQDLVSSNYGYTF.

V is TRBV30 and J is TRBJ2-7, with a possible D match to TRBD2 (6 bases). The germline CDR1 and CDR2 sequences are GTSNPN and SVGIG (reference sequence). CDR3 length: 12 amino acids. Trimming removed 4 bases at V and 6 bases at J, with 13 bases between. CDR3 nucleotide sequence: TGTGCCTGGACCGGGAGACGGGGCGAGCAGTACTTC. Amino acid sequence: CAWTGRRGEQYF.

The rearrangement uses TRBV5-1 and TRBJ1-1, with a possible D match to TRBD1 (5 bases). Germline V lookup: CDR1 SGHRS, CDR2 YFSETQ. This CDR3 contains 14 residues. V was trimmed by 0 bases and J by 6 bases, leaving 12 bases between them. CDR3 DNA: TGCGCCAGCAGCTTGGGACAGCGCTCTCCTGAAGCTTTCTTT. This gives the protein CASSLGQRSPEAFF.

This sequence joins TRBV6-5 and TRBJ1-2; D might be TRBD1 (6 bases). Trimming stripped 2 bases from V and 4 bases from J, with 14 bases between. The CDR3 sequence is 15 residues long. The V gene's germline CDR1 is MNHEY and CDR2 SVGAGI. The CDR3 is CASSYQPDRIYGYTF. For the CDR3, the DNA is TGTGCCAGCAGTTACCAACCTGACAGGATCTATGGCTACACCTTC.

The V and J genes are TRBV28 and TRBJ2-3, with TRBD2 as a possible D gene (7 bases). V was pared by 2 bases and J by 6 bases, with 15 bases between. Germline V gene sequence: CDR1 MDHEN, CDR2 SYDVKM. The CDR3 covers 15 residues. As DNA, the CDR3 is TGTGCCAGCAGTTTAGACCGGGGGCGGGGGGATACGCAGTATTTT. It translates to CASSLDRGRGDTQYF.

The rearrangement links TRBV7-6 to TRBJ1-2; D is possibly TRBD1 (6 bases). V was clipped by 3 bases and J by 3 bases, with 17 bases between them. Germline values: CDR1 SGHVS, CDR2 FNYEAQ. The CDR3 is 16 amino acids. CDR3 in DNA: TGTGCCAGCAGCTTTGGGGAGGGGGGGGCGGACTATGGCTACACCTTC. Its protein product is CASSFGEGGADYGYTF.

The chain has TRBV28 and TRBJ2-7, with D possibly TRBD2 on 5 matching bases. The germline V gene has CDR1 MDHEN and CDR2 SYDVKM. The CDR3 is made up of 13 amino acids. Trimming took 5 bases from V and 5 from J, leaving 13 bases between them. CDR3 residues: CASSEDPGNEQYF. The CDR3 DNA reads TGTGCCAGCAGTGAGGACCCGGGGAACGAGCAGTACTTC.

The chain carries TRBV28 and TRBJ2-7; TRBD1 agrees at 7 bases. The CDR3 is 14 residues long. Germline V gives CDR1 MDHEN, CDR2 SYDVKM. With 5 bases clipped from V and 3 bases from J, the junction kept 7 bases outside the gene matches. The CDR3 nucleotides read TGTGCCAGCAGTCTCCAGGACAGGAGCTACGAGCAGTACTTC. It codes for CASSLQDRSYEQYF.

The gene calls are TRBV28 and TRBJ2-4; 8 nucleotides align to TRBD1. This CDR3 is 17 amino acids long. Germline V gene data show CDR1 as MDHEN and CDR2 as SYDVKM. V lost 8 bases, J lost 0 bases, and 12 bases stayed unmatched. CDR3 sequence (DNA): TGTGCCAGCGATACATACAGGGGGACTCTAGCCAAAAACATTCAGTACTTC. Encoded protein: CASDTYRGTLAKNIQYF.

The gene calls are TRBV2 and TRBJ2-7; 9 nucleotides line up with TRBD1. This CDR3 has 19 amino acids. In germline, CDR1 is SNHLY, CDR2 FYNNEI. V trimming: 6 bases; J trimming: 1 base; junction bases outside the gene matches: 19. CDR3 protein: CASSGRDRDGGPGSYEQYF. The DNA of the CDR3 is TGTGCCAGCAGCGGCCGGGACAGGGACGGGGGGCCGGGGTCCTACGAGCAGTACTTC. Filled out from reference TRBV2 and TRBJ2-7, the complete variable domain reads EPEVTQTPSHQVTQMGQEVILRCVPISNHLYFYWYRQILGQKVEFLVSFYNNEISEKSEIFDDQFSVERPDGSNFTLKIRSTKLEDSAMYFCASSGRDRDGGPGSYEQYFGPGTRLTVT.

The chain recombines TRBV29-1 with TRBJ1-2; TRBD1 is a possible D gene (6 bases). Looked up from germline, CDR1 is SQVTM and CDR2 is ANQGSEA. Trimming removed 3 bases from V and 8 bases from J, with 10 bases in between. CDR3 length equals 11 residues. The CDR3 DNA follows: TGCAGCGTTGAGGGGGCTGCCGGCTACACCTTC. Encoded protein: CSVEGAAGYTF.

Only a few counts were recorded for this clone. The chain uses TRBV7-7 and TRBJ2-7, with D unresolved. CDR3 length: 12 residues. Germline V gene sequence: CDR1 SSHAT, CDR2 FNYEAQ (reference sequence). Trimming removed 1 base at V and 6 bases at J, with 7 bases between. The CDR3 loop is CASSLDGIEQYF. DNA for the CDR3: TGTGCCAGCAGCTTAGACGGTATCGAGCAGTACTTC. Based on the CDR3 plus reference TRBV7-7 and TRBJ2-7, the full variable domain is GAGVSQSPRYKVTKRGQDVTLRCDPISSHATLYWYQQALGQGPEFLTYFNYEAQPDKSGLPSDRFSAERPEGSISTLTIQRTEQRDSAMYRCASSLDGIEQYFGPGTRLTVT.